The 10 T cell receptor beta chains reported below all come from one sample, sequenced in a study of T cell clonality in common variable immunodeficiency (dated by TCRdb to between 2015 and 2017). The paper's findings and limits, for the study overall: Reportedly, TCRbeta sequences from CVID had fewer deletions and N-nucleotide insertions, and highly modified clones with 13 or more V deletions were absent from CVID.

Libraries were built with the immunoSEQ multiplex PCR assay. In its TCRdb copy, this immuneACCESS table keeps in-frame sequences only and misses some clones. Where compared with another copy, unresolved V genes explain less than half of these, and the others have no known cause. The sample has roughly 30,000 clones on record, with no singletons. The ten top clones hold less than 35% of the sample. These receptors have no known antigen. Input material: peripheral blood mononuclear cells. Receptors originate from a human donor with common variable immunodeficiency.

Of note for this clone: The read terminates 3 residues ahead of where the CDR3 ends, so the germline J gene completes it. The chain couples TRBV7-7 to TRBJ2-3; a weak D match, TRBD2 (6 bases). Germline CDR1 reads SSHAT; CDR2 reads FNYEAQ (reference sequence). The CDR3 contains 12 residues. The V gene lost 5 bases and the J gene lost 8 bases, with 11 bases spanning the gap. CDR3 bases read: TGTGCCAGCAGCCCCCCCGGGGGTACG. Protein product: CASSPPGGT. The full CDR3 sequence reads CASSPPGGTQYF. The full variable domain, with the rest looked up from reference TRBV7-7 and TRBJ2-3, is GAGVSQSPRYKVTKRGQDVTLRCDPISSHATLYWYQQALGQGPEFLTYFNYEAQPDKSGLPSDRFSAERPEGSISTLTIQRTEQRDSAMYRCASSPPGGTQYFGPGTRLTVL.

Points on this clone: Read data end 3 residues before the CDR3 end; the end is taken from the germline J gene. The V call is TRBV7-6, the J call TRBJ1-1; unclear D gene. V dropped 2 bases and J dropped 4 bases, with 11 bases sitting between them. This CDR3 region has 14 residues. Germline CDR1 and CDR2: SGHVS and FNYEAQ. CDR3: CASSLRSRGTEAFF. CDR3 DNA (partial): TGTGCCAGCAGCTTAAGGTCCAGAGGCACTGAA.

In its sample, this clone was seen many times. CDR3 sequence reads: CASRGPQRTPLHF. CDR3 DNA (partial): TGTGCCAGCAGGGGCCCCCAGAGGACACCC. The chain employs TRBV6-2 or TRBV6-3 and TRBJ1-6, with D unclear. Read sequence stops 3 residues before the CDR3 end, and the germline J gene provides the missing end. V was trimmed by 6 bases and J by 11 bases, leaving 14 bases between them. The germline V gene has CDR1 MNHEY and CDR2 SVGEGT. This CDR3 spans 13 amino acids.

About this clone itself: The sequence runs out 3 residues before the end of the CDR3; the remainder is reconstructed from the germline J gene. The rearrangement uses TRBV20-1 and TRBJ1-1; D is possibly TRBD1 (6 bases). CDR1 and CDR2 from the germline V gene are DFQATT and SNEGSKA (reference sequence). CDR3 length: 11 residues. The DNA read from the CDR3 is TGCAGTGCTAGACCCGACAGGGAA. It encodes CSARPDRE. In full, the CDR3 reads CSARPDREAFF.

As to this clone: The read ends 3 residues before the CDR3 terminus; that terminus is restored from the germline J gene. The chain links TRBV7-2 to TRBJ1-3, with 10 bases aligning to TRBD1. CDR3 length equals 14 residues. Germline V CDR1 and CDR2: SGHTA, FQGNSA. J lost 7 bases, V lost 5 bases, and 5 bases had no gene match. The sequenced part of the CDR3 DNA is TGTGCCAGCAGCGCGGGACAGGGGCGGAACACC. Amino acid sequence: CASSAGQGRNT. The whole CDR3 sequence is CASSAGQGRNTIYF.

Only a few counts were recorded for this clone. Read data end 3 residues before the CDR3 end; the end is taken from the germline J gene. The genes are TRBV19 and TRBJ2-7; 13 nucleotides line up with TRBD2. The J segment lost 5 bases and the V segment lost 4 bases, leaving 8 bases of the junction unmatched. This CDR3 is built from 16 residues. Germline CDR1 is LNHDA and CDR2 is SQIVND (reference sequence). The CDR3 DNA, read in part, is TGTGCCAGTAGTACCTCGGGACTAGCGGGGAAAGACGAG. Translation: CASSTSGLAGKDE. In full, the CDR3 is CASSTSGLAGKDEQYF.

The table lists this clone with a few counts. The read gets to within 3 residues of the CDR3 end, and the germline J gene fills in the rest. This CDR3 is also generated by other DNA sequences in the sample. This chain connects TRBV19 to TRBJ1-5; perhaps TRBD1 as D (6 bases). V was clipped by 5 bases and J by 7 bases, with 12 bases between them. The CDR3 is 13 amino acids. Germline V gene data show CDR1 as LNHDA and CDR2 as SQIVND (reference sequence). The CDR3 bases that were read are TGTGCCAGTAGTCCAGGGGTAAGGCAGCCC. This codes for CASSPGVRQP. The complete CDR3 sequence is CASSPGVRQPQHF.

As for this clone: The sequence runs out 3 residues before the end of the CDR3; the remainder is reconstructed from the germline J gene. The gene calls are TRBV19 and TRBJ2-3, with 11 bases aligning to TRBD1. Germline lookup yields CDR1 LNHDA and CDR2 SQIVND (reference sequence). V lost 3 bases to trimming and J lost 3 bases; unmatched junction nucleotides: 2. The CDR3 runs to 15 residues. The CDR3 bases that were read are TGTGCCAGTAGTATGGGGACAGGGGGGACAGATACG. Protein: CASSMGTGGTDT. The full CDR3 protein is CASSMGTGGTDTQYF.

On this clone: The read terminates 3 residues ahead of where the CDR3 ends, so the germline J gene completes it. The chain couples TRBV7-8 to TRBJ2-5; tentative D call: TRBD1 (5 bases). This CDR3 is built from 14 residues. Trimming removed 1 base from V and 7 bases from J, with 13 bases in between. Germline assignment: CDR1 SGHVS and CDR2 FQNEAQ. The CDR3 sequence is CASSLGGRVRTQYF. CDR3 DNA (partial): TGTGCCAGCAGCTTAGGTGGCAGGGTACGGACC.

The CDR3: CASSSNRGYEQYF. The CDR3 DNA, read in part, is TGTGCCAGCAGCTCCAACAGGGGCTACGAG. The chain uses TRBV7-2 and TRBJ2-7; 7 bases match TRBD1. From the germline J gene comes the end of the CDR3, since the read stops 3 residues before it. Germline CDR1 SGHTA, CDR2 FQGNSA. The CDR3 extends over 13 amino acids. The ends lost 4 bases at V and 3 bases at J; junction bases unmatched: 3. The full variable domain, completed using reference TRBV7-2 and TRBJ2-7, is GAGVSQSPSNKVTEKGKDVELRCDPISGHTALYWYRQSLGQGLEFLIYFQGNSAPDKSGLPSDRFSAERTGGSVSTLTIQRTQQEDSAVYLCASSSNRGYEQYFGPGTRLTVT.